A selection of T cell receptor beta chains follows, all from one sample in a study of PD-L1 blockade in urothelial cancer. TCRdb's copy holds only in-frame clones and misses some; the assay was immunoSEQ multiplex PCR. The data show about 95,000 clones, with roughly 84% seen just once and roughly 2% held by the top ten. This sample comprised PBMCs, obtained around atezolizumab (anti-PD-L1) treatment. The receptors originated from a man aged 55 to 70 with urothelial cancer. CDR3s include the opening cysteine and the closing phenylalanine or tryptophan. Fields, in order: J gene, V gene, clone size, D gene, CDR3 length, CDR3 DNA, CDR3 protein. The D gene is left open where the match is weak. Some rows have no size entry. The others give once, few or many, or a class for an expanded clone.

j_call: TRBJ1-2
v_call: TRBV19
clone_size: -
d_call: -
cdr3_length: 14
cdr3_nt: TGTGCCAGTAGCCCTCCGGGTTCTAACTATGGCTACACCTTC
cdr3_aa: CASSPPGSNYGYTF

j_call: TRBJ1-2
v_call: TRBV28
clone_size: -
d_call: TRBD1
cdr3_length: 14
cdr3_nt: TGTGCCAGCTCGCTCGGGACAGGGCGGTATGGCTACACCTTC
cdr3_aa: CASSLGTGRYGYTF

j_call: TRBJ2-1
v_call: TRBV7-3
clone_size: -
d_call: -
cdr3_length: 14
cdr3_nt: TGTGCCAGCAGCTCCCCGAACCTCGGCAATGAGCAGTTCTTC
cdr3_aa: CASSSPNLGNEQFF

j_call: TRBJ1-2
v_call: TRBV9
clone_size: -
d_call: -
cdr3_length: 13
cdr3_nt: TGTGCCAGCAGCGTAGCTACGGTCCATGGCTACACCTTC
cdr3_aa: CASSVATVHGYTF

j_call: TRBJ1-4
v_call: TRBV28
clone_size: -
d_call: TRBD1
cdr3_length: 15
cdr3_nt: TGTGCCAGCAGTTCTCCGGGACAGGGGGTGGTGTGGGTGTTTTTT
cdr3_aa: CASSSPGQGVVWVFF

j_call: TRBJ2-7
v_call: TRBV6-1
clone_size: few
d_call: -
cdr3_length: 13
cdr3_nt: TGTGCCAGCAGAAGGCAGGGCTCCTACGAGCAGTACTTC
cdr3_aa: CASRRQGSYEQYF

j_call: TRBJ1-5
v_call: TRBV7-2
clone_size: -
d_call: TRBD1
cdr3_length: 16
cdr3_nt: TGTGCCAGCAGCCTCCAAGGGACAGGGAGGAATCAGCCCCAGCATTTT
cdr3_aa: CASSLQGTGRNQPQHF

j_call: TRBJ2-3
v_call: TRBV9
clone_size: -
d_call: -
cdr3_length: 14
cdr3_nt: TGTGCCAGCAGCGAGGGGCCTCACACAGATACGCAGTATTTT
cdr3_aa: CASSEGPHTDTQYF

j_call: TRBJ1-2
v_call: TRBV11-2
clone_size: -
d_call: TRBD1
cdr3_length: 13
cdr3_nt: TGTGCCAGCAGCTTAGGGACAGGAAGGGGCTACACCTTC
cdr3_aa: CASSLGTGRGYTF

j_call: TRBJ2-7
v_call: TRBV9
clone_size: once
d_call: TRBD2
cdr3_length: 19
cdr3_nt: TGTGCCAGCAGCACGCACTCCGGGACTAGCGGGAGTCAGAAGAAGGAGCAGTACTTC
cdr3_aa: CASSTHSGTSGSQKKEQYF

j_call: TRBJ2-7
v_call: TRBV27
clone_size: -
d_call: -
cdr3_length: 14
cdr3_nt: TGTGCCAGCAGTTTAAGCCCAGCGGTGGGCGAGCAGTACTTC
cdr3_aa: CASSLSPAVGEQYF

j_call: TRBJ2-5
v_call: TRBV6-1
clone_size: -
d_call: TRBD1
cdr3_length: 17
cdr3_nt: TGTGCCAGCAGTGAGATCGTAGGGGGCACATCGGCGGGGACCCAGTACTTC
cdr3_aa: CASSEIVGGTSAGTQYF

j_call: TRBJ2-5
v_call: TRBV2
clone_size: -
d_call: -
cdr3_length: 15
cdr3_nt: TGTGCCAGCAGTGCCGCGGCGGTGTACCAAGAGACCCAGTACTTC
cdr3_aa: CASSAAAVYQETQYF

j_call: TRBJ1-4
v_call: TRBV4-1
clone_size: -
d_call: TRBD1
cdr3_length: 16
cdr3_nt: TGCGCCAGCAGCCAAGAACACAGGGGGCTGGATGAAAAACTGTTTTTT
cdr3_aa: CASSQEHRGLDEKLFF

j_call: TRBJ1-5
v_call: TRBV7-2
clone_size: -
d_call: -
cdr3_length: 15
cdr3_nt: TGTGCCAGCAGCTTAGCTCGGGGGGCGAGGCAGCCCCAGCATTTT
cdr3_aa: CASSLARGARQPQHF

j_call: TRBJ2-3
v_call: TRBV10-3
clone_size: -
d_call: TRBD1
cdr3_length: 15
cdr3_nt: TGTGCCATCAGGGGGGACAGACTTTCCGGAGATACGCAGTATTTT
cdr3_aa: CAIRGDRLSGDTQYF

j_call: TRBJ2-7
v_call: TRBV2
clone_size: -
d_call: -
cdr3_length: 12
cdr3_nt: TGTGCCAGCAGTGAAGGGGGGGTGGAAGAGTACTTC
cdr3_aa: CASSEGGVEEYF

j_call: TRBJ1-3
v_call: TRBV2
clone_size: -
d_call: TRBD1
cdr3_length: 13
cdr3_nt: TGTGCCAGCAGATTGGACAGGGATAACACCATATATTTT
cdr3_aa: CASRLDRDNTIYF

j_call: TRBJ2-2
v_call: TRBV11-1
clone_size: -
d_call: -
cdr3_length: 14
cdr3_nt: TGTGCCAGCAGCACGATCCCGGGTACTGGGGAGCTGTTTTTT
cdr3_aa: CASSTIPGTGELFF

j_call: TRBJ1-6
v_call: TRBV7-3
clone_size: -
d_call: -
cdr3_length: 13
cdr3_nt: TGTGCCAGCAGTCCGACAGTTAATTCACCCCTCCACTTT
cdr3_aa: CASSPTVNSPLHF

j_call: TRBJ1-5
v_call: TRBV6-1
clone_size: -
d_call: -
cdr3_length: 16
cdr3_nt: TGTGCCAGCAGTGTGGGAGGTGGCAGCCTAACCAAACCCCAGCATTTT
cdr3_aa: CASSVGGGSLTKPQHF

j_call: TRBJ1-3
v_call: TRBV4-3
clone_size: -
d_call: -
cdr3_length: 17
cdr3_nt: TGCGCCAGCAGCCAAGGTCTTGGGGCGAGCTCTGGAAACACCATATATTTT
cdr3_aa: CASSQGLGASSGNTIYF

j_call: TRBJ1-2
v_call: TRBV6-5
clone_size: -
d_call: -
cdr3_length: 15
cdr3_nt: TGTGCCAGCAGTTACCCCGGCAGGGGAGGGGAAGGCTACACCTTC
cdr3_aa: CASSYPGRGGEGYTF

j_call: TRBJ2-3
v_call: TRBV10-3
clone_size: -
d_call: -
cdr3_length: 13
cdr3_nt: TGTGCCATCAGTGATGCGGCCACAGATACGCAGTATTTT
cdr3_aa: CAISDAATDTQYF

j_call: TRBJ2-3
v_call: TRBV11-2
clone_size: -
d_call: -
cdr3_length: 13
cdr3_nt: TGTGCCAGCAGCTTAGGCGGGACAGATACGCAGTATTTT
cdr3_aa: CASSLGGTDTQYF

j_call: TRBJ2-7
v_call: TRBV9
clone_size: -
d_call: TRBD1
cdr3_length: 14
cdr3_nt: TGTGCCAGCAGCGCCGGACAGGGGTTCGTCGAGCAGTACTTC
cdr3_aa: CASSAGQGFVEQYF

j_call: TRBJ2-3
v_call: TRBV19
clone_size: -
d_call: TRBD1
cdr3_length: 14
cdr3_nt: TGTGCCAGTACTCCGGGACAGGGGAGAGATACGCAGTATTTT
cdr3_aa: CASTPGQGRDTQYF

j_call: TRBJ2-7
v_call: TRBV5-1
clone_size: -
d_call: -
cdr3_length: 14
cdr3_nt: TGCGCCAGCAGCTTGGGGACAGAGTACTACGAGCAGTACTTC
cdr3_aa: CASSLGTEYYEQYF

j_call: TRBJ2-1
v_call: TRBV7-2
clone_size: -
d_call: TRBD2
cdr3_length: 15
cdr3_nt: TGTGCCAGCAGGGTTACTAGCGGGGGTTACAATGAGCAGTTCTTC
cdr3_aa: CASRVTSGGYNEQFF

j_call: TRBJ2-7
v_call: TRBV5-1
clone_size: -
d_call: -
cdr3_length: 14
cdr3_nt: TGCGCCAGCAGCTTACAAGCGGAGACCTACGAGCAGTACTTC
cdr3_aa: CASSLQAETYEQYF

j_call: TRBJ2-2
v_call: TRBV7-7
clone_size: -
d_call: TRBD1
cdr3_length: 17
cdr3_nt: TGTGCTAGCAGCTTACAGGCGGCAGGGGGAAACACCGGGGAGCTGTTTTTT
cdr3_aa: CASSLQAAGGNTGELFF

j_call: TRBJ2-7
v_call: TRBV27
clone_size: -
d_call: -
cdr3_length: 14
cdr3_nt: TGTGCCAGCAGTTTTGGACGGGATAGCAGCGAGCAGTACTTC
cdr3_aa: CASSFGRDSSEQYF

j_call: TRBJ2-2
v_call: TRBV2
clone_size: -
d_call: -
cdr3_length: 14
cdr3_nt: TGTGCCAGCAGCACAAAGTCACGGAGCGGGGAGCTGTTTTTT
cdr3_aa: CASSTKSRSGELFF

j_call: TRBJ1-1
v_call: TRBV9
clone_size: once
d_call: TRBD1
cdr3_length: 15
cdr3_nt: TGTGCCAGCAGCCCCGGAGGGGGCGCCGACACTGAAGCTTTCTTT
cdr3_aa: CASSPGGGADTEAFF

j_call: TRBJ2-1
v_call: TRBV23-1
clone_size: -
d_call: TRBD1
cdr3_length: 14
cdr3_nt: TGCGCCAGCAGTCAATCAGGACAGGGTTATGAGCAGTTCTTC
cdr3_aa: CASSQSGQGYEQFF

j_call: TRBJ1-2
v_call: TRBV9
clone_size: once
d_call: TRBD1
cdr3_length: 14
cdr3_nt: TGTGCCAGCAGCGCGATGGGACAGGCCGATGGCTACACCTTC
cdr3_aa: CASSAMGQADGYTF

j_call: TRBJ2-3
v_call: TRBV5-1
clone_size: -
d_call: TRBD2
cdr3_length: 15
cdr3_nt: TGCGCCAGCAGCCCGCTAGCGGGGAGCACAGATACGCAGTATTTT
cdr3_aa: CASSPLAGSTDTQYF

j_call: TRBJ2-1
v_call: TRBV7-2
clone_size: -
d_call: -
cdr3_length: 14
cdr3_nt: TGTGCCAGCAGCTTGATGGACAGAGGCGATGAGCAGTTCTTC
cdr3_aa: CASSLMDRGDEQFF

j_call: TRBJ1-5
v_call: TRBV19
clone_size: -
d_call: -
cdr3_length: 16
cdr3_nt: TGTGCCAGTAGTATCCGTTCGGGGTCGGTAATGAAGCCCCAGCATTTT
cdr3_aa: CASSIRSGSVMKPQHF

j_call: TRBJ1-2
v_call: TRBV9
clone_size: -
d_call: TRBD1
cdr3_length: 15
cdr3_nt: TGTGCCAGCAGCACCCCTCCAGGGGGGACCTATGGCTACACCTTC
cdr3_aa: CASSTPPGGTYGYTF

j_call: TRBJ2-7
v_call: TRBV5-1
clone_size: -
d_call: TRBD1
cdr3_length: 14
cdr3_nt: TGCGCCAGCAGCTGGACAGGGACGGGGTACGAGCAGTACTTC
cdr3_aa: CASSWTGTGYEQYF

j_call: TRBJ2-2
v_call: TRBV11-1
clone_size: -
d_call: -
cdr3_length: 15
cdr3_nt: TGTGCCAGCAGCTACAGAGGGGGGGGCCCCGGGGAGCTGTTTTTT
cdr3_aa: CASSYRGGGPGELFF

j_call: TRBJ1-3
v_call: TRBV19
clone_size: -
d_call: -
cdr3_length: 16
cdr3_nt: TGTGCCAGTAGTATTGCCCAGGGGACCGCTGGAAACACCATATATTTT
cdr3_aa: CASSIAQGTAGNTIYF

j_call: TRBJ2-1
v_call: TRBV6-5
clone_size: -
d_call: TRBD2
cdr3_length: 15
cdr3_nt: TGTGCCAGCAGCCTTCGAGCGGGGTCCTACAATGAGCAGTTCTTC
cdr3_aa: CASSLRAGSYNEQFF

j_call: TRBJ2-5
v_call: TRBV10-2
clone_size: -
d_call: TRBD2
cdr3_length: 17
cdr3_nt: TGCGCCAGCACCGAGGGTCTGTTAGCGGGAGTCCAAGAGACCCAGTACTTC
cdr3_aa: CASTEGLLAGVQETQYF

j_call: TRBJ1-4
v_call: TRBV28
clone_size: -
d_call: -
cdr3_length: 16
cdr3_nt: TGTGCCAGCAGTCAAACCTGGATGGGGGCGAATGAAAAACTGTTTTTT
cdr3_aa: CASSQTWMGANEKLFF

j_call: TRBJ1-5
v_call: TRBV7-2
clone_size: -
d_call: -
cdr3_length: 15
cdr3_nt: TGTGCCAGCAGCTTAGAACGGGGTGGCAATCAGCCCCAGCATTTT
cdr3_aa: CASSLERGGNQPQHF

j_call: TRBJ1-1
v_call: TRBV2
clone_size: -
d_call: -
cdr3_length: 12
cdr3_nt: TGTGCCAGCATTGGGGGAGGCACTGAAGCTTTCTTT
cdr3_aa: CASIGGGTEAFF